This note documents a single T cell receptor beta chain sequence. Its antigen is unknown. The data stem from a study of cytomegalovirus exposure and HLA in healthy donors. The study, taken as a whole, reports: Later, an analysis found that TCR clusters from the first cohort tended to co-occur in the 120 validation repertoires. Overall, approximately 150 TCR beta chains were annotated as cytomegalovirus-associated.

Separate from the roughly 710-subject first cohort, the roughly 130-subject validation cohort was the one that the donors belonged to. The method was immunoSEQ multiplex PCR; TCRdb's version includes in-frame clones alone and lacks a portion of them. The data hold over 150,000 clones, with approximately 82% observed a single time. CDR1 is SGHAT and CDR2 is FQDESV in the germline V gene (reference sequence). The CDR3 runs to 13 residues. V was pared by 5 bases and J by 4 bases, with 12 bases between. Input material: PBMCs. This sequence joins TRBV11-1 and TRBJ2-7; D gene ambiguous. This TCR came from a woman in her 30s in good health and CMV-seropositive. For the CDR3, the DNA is TGTGCCAGCAGCGCAAGCCTCTCTTACGAGCAGTACTTC. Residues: CASSASLSYEQYF. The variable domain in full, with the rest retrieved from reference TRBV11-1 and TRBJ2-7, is EAEVAQSPRYKITEKSQAVAFWCDPISGHATLYWYRQILGQGPELLVQFQDESVVDDSQLPKDRFSAERLKGVDSTLKIQPAELGDSAMYLCASSASLSYEQYFGPGTRLTVT.